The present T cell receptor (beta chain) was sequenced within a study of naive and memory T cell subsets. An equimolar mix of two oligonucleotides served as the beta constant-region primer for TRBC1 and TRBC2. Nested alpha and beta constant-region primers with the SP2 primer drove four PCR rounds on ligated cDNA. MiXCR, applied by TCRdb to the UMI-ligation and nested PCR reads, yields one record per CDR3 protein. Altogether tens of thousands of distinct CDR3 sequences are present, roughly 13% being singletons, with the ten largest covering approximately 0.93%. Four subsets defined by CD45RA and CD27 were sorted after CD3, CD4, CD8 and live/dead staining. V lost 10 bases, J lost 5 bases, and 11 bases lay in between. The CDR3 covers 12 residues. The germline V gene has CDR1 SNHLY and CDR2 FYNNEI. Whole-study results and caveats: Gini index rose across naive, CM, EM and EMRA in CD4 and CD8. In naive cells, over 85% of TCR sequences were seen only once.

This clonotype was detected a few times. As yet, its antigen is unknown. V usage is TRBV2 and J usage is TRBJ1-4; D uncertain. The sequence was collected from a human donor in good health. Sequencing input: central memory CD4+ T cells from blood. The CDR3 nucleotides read TGTGCCACCGCGACTGAGAATGAAAAACTGTTTTTT. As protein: CATATENEKLFF.